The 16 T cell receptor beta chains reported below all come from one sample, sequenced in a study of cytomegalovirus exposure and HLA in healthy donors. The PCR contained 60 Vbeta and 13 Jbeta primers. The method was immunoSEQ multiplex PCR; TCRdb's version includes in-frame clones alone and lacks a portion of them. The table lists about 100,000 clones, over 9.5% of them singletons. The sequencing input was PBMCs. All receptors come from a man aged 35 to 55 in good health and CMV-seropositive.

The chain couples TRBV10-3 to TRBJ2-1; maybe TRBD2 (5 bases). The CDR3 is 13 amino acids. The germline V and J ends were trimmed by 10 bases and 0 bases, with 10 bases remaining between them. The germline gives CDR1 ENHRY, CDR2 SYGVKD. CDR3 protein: CATMGSSYNEQFF. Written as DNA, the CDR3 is TGTGCCACGATGGGGAGCTCCTACAATGAGCAGTTCTTC.

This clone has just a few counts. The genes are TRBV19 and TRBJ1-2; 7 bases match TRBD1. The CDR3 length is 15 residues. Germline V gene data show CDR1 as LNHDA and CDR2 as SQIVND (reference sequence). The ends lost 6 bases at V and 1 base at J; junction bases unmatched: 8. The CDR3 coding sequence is TGTGCCAGTAGACCCCGGACAGGACGTAACTATGGCTACACCTTC. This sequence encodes CASRPRTGRNYGYTF.

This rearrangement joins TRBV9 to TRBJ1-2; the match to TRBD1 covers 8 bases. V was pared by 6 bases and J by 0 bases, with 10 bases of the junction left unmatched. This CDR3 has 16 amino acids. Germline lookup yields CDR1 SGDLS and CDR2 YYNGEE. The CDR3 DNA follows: TGTGCCAGCAACTACACCGCAGGGGGCTCTAACTATGGCTACACCTTC. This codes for CASNYTAGGSNYGYTF.

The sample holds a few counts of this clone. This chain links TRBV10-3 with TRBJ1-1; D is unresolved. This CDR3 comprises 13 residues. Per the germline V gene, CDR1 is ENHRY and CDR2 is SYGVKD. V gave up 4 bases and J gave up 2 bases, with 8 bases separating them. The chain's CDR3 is CAISGALNTEAFF. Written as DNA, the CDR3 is TGTGCCATCAGTGGGGCCCTAAACACTGAAGCTTTCTTT.

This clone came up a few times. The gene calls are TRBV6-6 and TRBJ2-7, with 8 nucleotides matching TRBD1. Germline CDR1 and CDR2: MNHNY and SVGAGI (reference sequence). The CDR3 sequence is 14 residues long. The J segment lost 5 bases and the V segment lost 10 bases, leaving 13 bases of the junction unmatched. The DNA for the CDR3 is TGTGCCACTGAACTCGGGACAGGAATCAACGAGCAGTACTTC. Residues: CATELGTGINEQYF.

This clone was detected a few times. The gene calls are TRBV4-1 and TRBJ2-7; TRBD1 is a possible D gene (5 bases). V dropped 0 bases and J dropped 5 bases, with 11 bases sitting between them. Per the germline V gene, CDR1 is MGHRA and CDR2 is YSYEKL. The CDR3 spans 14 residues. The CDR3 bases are TGCGCCAGCAGCCAAGAGGGCAGGGTCAACGAGCAGTACTTC. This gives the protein CASSQEGRVNEQYF.

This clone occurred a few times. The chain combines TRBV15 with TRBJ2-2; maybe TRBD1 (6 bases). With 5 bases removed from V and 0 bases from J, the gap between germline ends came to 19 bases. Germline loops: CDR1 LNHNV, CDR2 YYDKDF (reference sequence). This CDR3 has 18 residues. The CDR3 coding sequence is TGTGCCACCAGCTCCGAATTGAGGACAGTCGCGAACACCGGGGAGCTGTTTTTT. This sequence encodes CATSSELRTVANTGELFF.

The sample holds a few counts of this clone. CDR3 sequence: CASSYSGHPTDTQYF. CDR3 nucleotide sequence: TGTGCCAGCAGTTACTCAGGACACCCAACAGATACGCAGTATTTT. This chain connects TRBV6-5 to TRBJ2-3; maybe TRBD1 (5 bases). The V gene lost 0 bases and the J gene lost 3 bases, with 10 bases spanning the gap. Germline V gene sequence: CDR1 MNHEY, CDR2 SVGAGI. CDR3 length: 15 amino acids.

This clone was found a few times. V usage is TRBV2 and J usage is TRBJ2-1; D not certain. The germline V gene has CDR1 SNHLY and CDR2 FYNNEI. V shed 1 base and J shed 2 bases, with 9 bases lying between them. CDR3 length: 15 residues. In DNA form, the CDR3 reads TGTGCCAGCAGTGAAGGTCAGGATACCTACAATGAGCAGTTCTTC. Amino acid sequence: CASSEGQDTYNEQFF.

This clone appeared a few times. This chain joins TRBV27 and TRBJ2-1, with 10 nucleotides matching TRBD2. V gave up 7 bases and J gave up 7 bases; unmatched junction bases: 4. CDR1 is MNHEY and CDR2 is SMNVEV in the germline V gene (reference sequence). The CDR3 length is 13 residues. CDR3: CASIAGGGNEQFF. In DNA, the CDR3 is TGTGCCAGCATAGCGGGAGGTGGAAATGAGCAGTTCTTC.

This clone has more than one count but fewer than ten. Here the CDR3 DNA reads TGTGCCAGTAGTCTGGGACTAGCGGGGACTCTCTCCTACGAGCAGTACTTC. Translating gives CASSLGLAGTLSYEQYF. The rearrangement links TRBV19 to TRBJ2-7, with 13 positions matching TRBD2. CDR1 is LNHDA, CDR2 SQIVND, per germline (reference sequence). Germline trimming cut 5 bases from V and 0 bases from J; bases unmatched to any gene: 7. This CDR3 contains 17 residues.

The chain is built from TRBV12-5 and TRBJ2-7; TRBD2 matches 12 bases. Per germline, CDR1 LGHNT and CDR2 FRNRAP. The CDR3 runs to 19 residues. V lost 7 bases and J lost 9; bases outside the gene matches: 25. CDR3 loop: CASAPGTSGPQFAPLGQYF. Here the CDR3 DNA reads TGTGCTAGTGCTCCGGGGACTAGCGGGCCCCAATTTGCCCCGCTGGGGCAGTACTTC.

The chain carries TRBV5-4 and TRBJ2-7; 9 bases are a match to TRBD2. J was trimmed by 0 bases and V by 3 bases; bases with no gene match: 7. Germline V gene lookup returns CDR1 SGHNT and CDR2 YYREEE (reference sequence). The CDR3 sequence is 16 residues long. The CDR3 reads CASSWGRREGSYEQYF. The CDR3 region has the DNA TGTGCCAGCAGCTGGGGGAGGCGGGAGGGCTCCTACGAGCAGTACTTC.

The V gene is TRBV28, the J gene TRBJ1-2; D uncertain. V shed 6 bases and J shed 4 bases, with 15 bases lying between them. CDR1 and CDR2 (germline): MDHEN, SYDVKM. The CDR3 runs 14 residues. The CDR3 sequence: CASRQTAPSYGYTF. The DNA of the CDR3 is TGTGCCAGCAGGCAAACAGCTCCCAGCTATGGCTACACCTTC.

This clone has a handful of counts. The CDR3 nucleotides are TGTGCCAGCACCTACAGGGGGAATCAGCCCCAGCATTTT. Translating gives CASTYRGNQPQHF. The rearrangement joins TRBV2 to TRBJ1-5; TRBD1 matches 8 bases. V trimming: 7 bases; J trimming: 4 bases; junction bases outside the gene matches: 3. The CDR3 length is 13 residues. Germline CDR1 reads SNHLY; CDR2 reads FYNNEI.

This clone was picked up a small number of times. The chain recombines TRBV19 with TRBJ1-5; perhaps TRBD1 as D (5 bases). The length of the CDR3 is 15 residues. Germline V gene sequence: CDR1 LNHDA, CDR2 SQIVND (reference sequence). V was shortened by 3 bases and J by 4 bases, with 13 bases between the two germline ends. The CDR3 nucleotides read TGTGCCAGTAGTATGTCTGACAGTAATAATCAGCCCCAGCATTTT. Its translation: CASSMSDSNNQPQHF. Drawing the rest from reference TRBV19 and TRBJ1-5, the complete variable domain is DGGITQSPKYLFRKEGQNVTLSCEQNLNHDAMYWYRQDPGQGLRLIYYSQIVNDFQKGDIAEGYSVSREKKESFPLTVTSAQKNPTAFYLCASSMSDSNNQPQHFGDGTRLSIL.